This record looks at one TCR beta chain sequence and its context. Its antigen is still unknown. The record has no base qualities; no much larger clone is one base away. The data are from a study of T cells in localized non-small cell lung cancer (TCRdb year 2020). With regard to the full study: T cell repertoires of more than 200 early-stage NSCLC patients were analyzed, with tumors being compared against uninvolved tumor-adjacent lungs. The cohort comprised approximately 240 treatment-naïve NSCLC patients with resected, localized lung tumors. Of the NSCLC patients, around 140 were male and some 97 were female, and the mean age was roughly 61 years.

TCR beta CDR3 regions were sequenced from DNA using the immunoSEQ Assay. In the original analysis: To compute T cell density, TCR beta template counts were normalized to usable DNA, which was estimated by amplifying housekeeping genes. Using the preseqR package, richness was estimated by extrapolating to 120,000 templates for tissue samples and 400,000 templates for PBMC samples. Clonality was calculated as one minus Pielou's evenness. Differential abundance testing on productive amino-acid clonotypes, with a minimum total count of 5 and an alpha of 0.1, was used to identify tissue-enriched TCRs. The Jaccard Index and the Morisita Overlap Index were used to measure repertoire overlap between compartments. GLIPH grouped TCR beta CDR3s together with public tetramer-defined viral CDR3s, and a viral motif had to include at least three viral sequences and show V-gene enrichment. This is the immuneACCESS table as TCRdb keeps it, with only in-frame sequences that have V and J called. A part of the clones is gone; compared with another copy, unresolved V genes explain less than half, and the rest is unexplained. That table furnishes V, J and clone size, whereas the DNA furnished D and trimming. A total of tens of thousands of clones appear in this sample, about nine tenths of them only once. 22% of the sample belongs to the ten largest clones.

What the work shows at the level of the full study, not this receptor alone: Longer overall survival was associated with higher T cell density in blood, whereas shorter survival was associated with higher clonality in adjacent lung. Since the design was exploratory, TCR variables were selected using unadjusted p-values with no false-discovery rate correction. Because multi-region tumor sequencing was not done, intratumor heterogeneity could not be ruled out. Uninvolved tumor-adjacent lung showed the highest T cell clonality, higher than tumor, which suggests more focused antigenic responses in the uninvolved tumor-adjacent lung. Of the top 100 tumor clones, a median of approximately 60 were detected in paired uninvolved adjacent lung; roughly 29 were also among that lung's top 100.

At diagnosis, peripheral blood, uninvolved tumor-adjacent lung and tumor were collected and were preserved as a mix of fresh-frozen and FFPE material. Blood samples were analyzed as peripheral blood mononuclear cells for TCR repertoire profiling. Relative to germline, V is 1 base shorter and J is 2 bases shorter, with 8 bases between their ends. From the germline V gene, CDR1 is MGHDK and CDR2 is SYGVNS. The CDR3, cysteine through phenylalanine, is 14 amino acids long. Kept here is only the CDR3 DNA, which spans 42 bases and is read in frame from base 1. Recombination linked TRBV25-1 to TRBJ1-2, with no confident D gene call. This sequence originates from a man aged 35-69 years with stage I squamous cell lung carcinoma. Sample: peripheral blood, taken before any cancer treatment. The CDR3 protein sequence reads: CASSESAVNYGYTF. The DNA sequence follows: TGTGCCAGCAGTGAATCGGCAGTAAACTATGGCTACACCTTC.